The 14 T cell receptor beta chains below were found in one sample sequenced in a study of T cells after yellow fever vaccination. One entry per CDR3 protein results from TCRdb running MiXCR on the 5' RACE reads. The sample consists of around 250,000 distinct CDR3 sequences, 6% to 7.5% of them appearing once. The sample in question was CD4+ T cells sorted from PBMCs, obtained 15 days after the yellow fever booster vaccination. Receptors originate from a man aged 25 to 45 who received the YFV17D yellow fever vaccine.

This clonotype was seen a few times. The gene calls are TRBV10-3 and TRBJ2-5; tentatively, D is TRBD2 (6 bases). The CDR3 is made up of 14 amino acids. Trimming pared 2 bases from V and 1 base from J, leaving 8 bases between. Germline V lookup: CDR1 ENHRY, CDR2 SYGVKD. The CDR3, as DNA: TGTGCCATCAGTGAGAGGGGACTCCAAGAGACCCAGTACTTC. This gives the protein CAISERGLQETQYF.

This clonotype was seen more than once but under ten times. J is TRBJ2-1 and V is TRBV4-3; D is unresolved. Trimming removed 1 base from V and 2 bases from J, with 9 bases in between. This CDR3 has 15 amino acids. Looked up from germline, CDR1 is LGHNA and CDR2 is YSLEER. The CDR3 loop reads CASSQARRAYNEQFF. CDR3 coding DNA: TGCGCCAGCAGCCAAGCCCGCAGAGCCTACAATGAGCAGTTCTTC.

The V gene is TRBV6-1, the J gene TRBJ2-7; TRBD1 is a possible D gene (6 bases). The CDR3 length is 21 residues. Germline V gene sequence: CDR1 MNHNS, CDR2 SASEGT. V shed 2 bases and J shed 0 bases, with 29 bases lying between them. The CDR3 DNA is TGTGCCAGCAGTGAACGGTCTGGGGGCAGGGCGTCCTATCCGAGCTCCTACGAGCAGTACTTC. Protein: CASSERSGGRASYPSSYEQYF.

This rearrangement joins TRBV11-2 to TRBJ2-1; either TRBD1 or TRBD2 may supply D (8 bases each). The CDR3 extends over 19 amino acids. Germline CDR1 is SGHAT and CDR2 is FQNNGV. Trimming removed 5 bases at V and 0 bases at J, with 23 bases between. Here the CDR3 reads CASSQGAGGWASSYNEQFF. The CDR3 DNA sequence: TGTGCCAGCAGCCAGGGGGCGGGAGGTTGGGCTAGCTCCTACAATGAGCAGTTCTTC. The variable domain in full, with the rest retrieved from reference TRBV11-2 and TRBJ2-1, is EAGVAQSPRYKIIEKRQSVAFWCNPISGHATLYWYQQILGQGPKLLIQFQNNGVVDDSQLPKDRFSAERLKGVDSTLKIQPAKLEDSAVYLCASSQGAGGWASSYNEQFFGPGTRLTVL.

In its sample, this clonotype was seen a few times. V usage is TRBV6-6 and J usage is TRBJ2-7; D remains unclear. Looked up from germline, CDR1 is MNHNY and CDR2 is SVGAGI (reference sequence). V lost 10 bases, J lost 3 bases, and 10 bases lay in between. This CDR3 has 11 residues. The CDR3: CATSGNYEQYF. CDR3 nucleotide sequence: TGTGCCACCTCTGGGAACTACGAGCAGTACTTC.

This clonotype was found many times. CDR3 sequence (DNA): TGTGCCAGCAGCTTAGGATCGGCTGGGTCGTGGGCCCAGTACTTC. Its protein is CASSLGSAGSWAQYF. The rearrangement uses TRBV7-2 and TRBJ2-5; no definite D call. Per the germline V gene, CDR1 is SGHTA and CDR2 is FQGNSA. This CDR3 has 15 amino acids. Trimming stripped 1 base from V and 9 bases from J, with 18 bases between.

This chain uses TRBV7-2 with TRBJ2-4; no clear D. In germline, CDR1 is SGHTA, CDR2 FQGNSA. The CDR3 is 18 amino acids. V gave up 2 bases and J gave up 0 bases, with 17 bases separating them. The CDR3 DNA sequence: TGTGCCAGCAGCTTATCGGCAGGAGAACTTCTAGCCAAAAACATTCAGTACTTC. Its protein product is CASSLSAGELLAKNIQYF.

The chain joins TRBV20-1 to TRBJ1-1, with D possibly matching TRBD1 (5 bases). Germline assignment: CDR1 DFQATT and CDR2 SNEGSKA (reference sequence). V shed 6 bases and J shed 11 bases, with 19 bases lying between them. The CDR3 contains 12 residues. The CDR3 nucleotides are TGCAGTGCCCCCCTTAACCTAGGGGCGGCTTTCTTT. Protein product: CSAPLNLGAAFF.

This clonotype came up many times. V usage is TRBV5-1 and J usage is TRBJ2-2; 10 nucleotides agree with TRBD2. Germline values: CDR1 SGHRS, CDR2 YFSETQ. After removal of 4 bases from V and 3 bases from J, the junction contained 6 bases not matched to a gene. There are 16 residues in the CDR3. Here the CDR3 DNA reads TGCGCCAGCAGCCCCGGAGGGACTAGCGACACCGGGGAGCTGTTTTTT. Translation: CASSPGGTSDTGELFF.

The V call is TRBV12-3 or TRBV12-4, the J call TRBJ2-1; the D gene is possibly TRBD2 (5 bases). The length of the CDR3 is 14 residues. Trimming took off 7 bases at V and 4 bases at J, with 14 bases between the two ends. Here the CDR3 reads CASKDSGPYNEQFF. The CDR3 DNA sequence: TGTGCCAGCAAGGACTCCGGGCCATACAATGAGCAGTTCTTC.

This clonotype was seen only a few times. V usage is TRBV10-1 and J usage is TRBJ2-7, with D maybe TRBD2 (6 bases). The CDR3 contains 14 residues. V was trimmed by 3 bases and J by 0 bases, leaving 9 bases between them. The V gene's germline CDR1 is WNHNN and CDR2 SYGVQD (reference sequence). The CDR3 sequence: CASSDIGSSYEQYF. In nucleotides, the CDR3 is TGCGCCAGCAGTGATATCGGGAGCTCCTACGAGCAGTACTTC.

This clonotype was counted between two and nine times. This chain uses TRBV7-2 with TRBJ2-2; D is perhaps TRBD1 (6 bases). Germline-derived CDR1 and CDR2 are SGHTA and FQGNSA. V shed 5 bases and J shed 0 bases, with 13 bases lying between them. This CDR3 region has 16 residues. CDR3 nucleotide sequence: TGTGCCAGCAGCCCGGTCGGACAGACGAACACCGGGGAGCTGTTTTTT. It codes for CASSPVGQTNTGELFF.

This clonotype was found many times. The chain links TRBV5-1 to TRBJ1-6, with no clear D. Germline values: CDR1 SGHRS, CDR2 YFSETQ. Trimming removed 0 bases from V and 4 bases from J, with 11 bases in between. The CDR3 covers 16 residues. This CDR3 reads CASSLAGGGYNSPLHF. For the CDR3, the DNA is TGCGCCAGCAGCTTGGCTGGAGGAGGGTATAATTCACCCCTCCACTTT. The full variable domain, with the rest looked up from reference TRBV5-1 and TRBJ1-6, is KAGVTQTPRYLIKTRGQQVTLSCSPISGHRSVSWYQQTPGQGLQFLFEYFSETQRNKGNFPGRFSGRQFSNSRSEMNVSTLELGDSALYLCASSLAGGGYNSPLHFGNGTRLTVT.

This clonotype was observed a handful of times. The chain recombines TRBV12-3 or TRBV12-4 with TRBJ1-1; D uncertain. The CDR3 spans 12 residues. Trimming pared 7 bases from V and 6 bases from J, leaving 12 bases between. The chain's CDR3 is CASTVWGPEAFF. In nucleotides, the CDR3 is TGTGCCAGCACCGTATGGGGTCCTGAAGCTTTCTTT.